These 29 T cell receptor beta chains share one sample of origin, sequenced in a study of graft-versus-host responses after intestinal transplantation. Sequencing was performed with immunoSEQ multiplex PCR; in TCRdb, only in-frame clones are kept and a portion is missing. Among roughly 70,000 clones listed, roughly 92% were seen once. This specimen was bone marrow, taken 700 to 750 days after intestinal transplantation. These receptors originate from a human patient who received an intestinal transplant, so some T cells may come from the graft donor.

The chain has TRBV10-2 and TRBJ1-5, with D uncertain. Trimming took 10 bases from V and 2 from J, leaving 15 bases between them. CDR1 and CDR2 (germline): WSHSY, SAAADI. CDR3 length: 14 residues. The DNA of the CDR3 is TGCGCCACTAGGATAGGGAAGGGCAATCAGCCCCAGCATTTT. Protein sequence: CATRIGKGNQPQHF.

The rearrangement uses TRBV6-4 and TRBJ2-3; 8 bases align to TRBD2. There are 13 residues in the CDR3. J lost 3 bases, V lost 5 bases, and 1 base had no gene match. Germline V gives CDR1 MRHNA, CDR2 SNTAGT. CDR3 in DNA: TGTGCCAGCAGTAGCGGGGGAACAGATACGCAGTATTTT. Its protein product is CASSSGGTDTQYF.

CDR3 loop: CASSEGHTLGEQYF. The CDR3 DNA sequence: TGTGCCAGCAGTGAAGGGCATACGCTAGGCGAGCAGTACTTC. This sequence joins TRBV6-1 and TRBJ2-7, with D unresolved. The V end was cut by 1 base, the J end by 6 bases, with 13 bases between. Germline V gives CDR1 MNHNS, CDR2 SASEGT. The CDR3 covers 14 residues.

J is TRBJ1-2 and V is TRBV10-2, with 7 bases lining up with TRBD1. The CDR3 covers 13 residues. Germline trimming cut 5 bases from V and 2 bases from J; bases unmatched to any gene: 2. Germline lookup yields CDR1 WSHSY and CDR2 SAAADI. The CDR3 is CASSTGANYGYTF. The DNA for the CDR3 is TGCGCCAGCAGTACAGGGGCCAACTATGGCTACACCTTC.

The V call is TRBV10-3, the J call TRBJ1-6; D remains unclear. Trimming pared 4 bases from V and 10 bases from J, leaving 11 bases between. The germline CDR1 and CDR2 sequences are ENHRY and SYGVKD. The CDR3 is 13 residues long. CDR3 sequence (DNA): TGTGCCATCAGTGTGAGTTGGAGCTCACCCCTCCACTTT. This codes for CAISVSWSSPLHF.

The rearrangement joins TRBV7-9 to TRBJ1-3; 8 positions agree with TRBD1. This CDR3 has 16 amino acids. CDR1 and CDR2 (germline): SEHNR, FQNEAQ (reference sequence). V lost 5 bases to trimming and J lost 2 bases; unmatched junction nucleotides: 8. The CDR3 DNA sequence: TGTGCCAGCAGCCCGTACTCGGACAGGGCTGGAAACACCATATATTTT. Protein sequence: CASSPYSDRAGNTIYF.

V is TRBV16 and J is TRBJ2-7, with D perhaps matching TRBD1 or TRBD2 (6 bases each). The CDR3 spans 13 residues. Germline V lookup: CDR1 KGHSY, CDR2 FQNENV. Trimming pared 5 bases from V and 6 bases from J, leaving 14 bases between. The CDR3 bases are TGTGCCAGCAGCGGTCCGGGGGCGGGCGAGCAGTACTTC. Translated: CASSGPGAGEQYF.

The J gene is TRBJ2-7, the V gene TRBV7-9; D is perhaps TRBD1 or TRBD2 (5 bases each). The CDR3 extends over 13 amino acids. The germline V and J ends were trimmed by 1 base and 3 bases, with 7 bases remaining between them. Germline CDR1 is SEHNR and CDR2 is FQNEAQ (reference sequence). The chain's CDR3 is CASSLDGGYEQYF. The CDR3 nucleotides are TGTGCCAGCAGCTTAGATGGGGGCTACGAGCAGTACTTC.

This sequence joins TRBV6-5 and TRBJ1-2; TRBD1 agrees at 9 bases. V shed 6 bases, J shed 5 bases, and the junction held 10 bases outside the gene matches. This CDR3 is 15 amino acids long. CDR1 MNHEY and CDR2 SVGAGI come from the germline V gene. The CDR3 coding sequence is TGTGCCAGCAGAGAGGACTCCGGGACAGGGTATGGCTACACCTTC. Its translation: CASREDSGTGYGYTF.

The genes are TRBV6-6 and TRBJ1-3; D not resolved. This CDR3 has 14 amino acids. V was clipped by 5 bases and J by 0 bases, with 8 bases between them. Germline values: CDR1 MNHNY, CDR2 SVGAGI (reference sequence). The CDR3 loop reads CASSREPSGNTIYF. CDR3 nucleotide sequence: TGTGCCAGCAGTCGCGAGCCCTCTGGAAACACCATATATTTT.

This clone was recorded only once. This rearrangement joins TRBV18 to TRBJ2-7; TRBD1 aligns across 9 bases. This CDR3 is built from 17 residues. From germline, CDR1 is KGHSH and CDR2 LQKENI. Germline trimming cut 0 bases from V and 8 bases from J; bases unmatched to any gene: 14. As DNA, the CDR3 is TGTGCCAGCTCACCACCGAACCGGGACAGGGTAACTTGGAAGCAGTACTTC. It codes for CASSPPNRDRVTWKQYF.

The chain has TRBV30 and TRBJ2-1; 7 positions agree with TRBD2. Germline-derived CDR1 and CDR2 are GTSNPN and SVGIG (reference sequence). V trimming: 0 bases; J trimming: 3 bases; junction bases outside the gene matches: 8. The CDR3 runs 16 residues. The CDR3, as DNA: TGTGCCTGGAGTGTACTGGGCGGGAGAGACTACAATGAGCAGTTCTTC. This gives the protein CAWSVLGGRDYNEQFF.

The rearrangement uses TRBV12-5 and TRBJ1-5; 7 nucleotides align to TRBD1. In germline, CDR1 is LGHNT, CDR2 FRNRAP. Losses at the gene ends were 1 base for V and 3 bases for J; bases not matched to a gene: 6. The CDR3 spans 16 residues. The CDR3 DNA reads TGTGCTAGTGGTTTGGCGATGACAGGGAACAATCAGCCCCAGCATTTT. It is translated as CASGLAMTGNNQPQHF.

This rearrangement joins TRBV6-5 to TRBJ2-3; tentative D call: TRBD1 (6 bases). CDR3 size: 15 residues. Trimming pared 2 bases from V and 2 bases from J, leaving 11 bases between. In germline, CDR1 is MNHEY, CDR2 SVGAGI. In DNA, the CDR3 is TGTGCCAGCAGTTACCAGACAGGAGCCACAGATACGCAGTATTTT. This encodes CASSYQTGATDTQYF.

The V and J genes are TRBV6-9 and TRBJ1-2; a possible D gene is TRBD1 (6 bases). The CDR3 loop spans 12 amino acids. Germline V lookup: CDR1 MNHGY, CDR2 SVAAGI. Trimming shortened V by 3 bases and J by 8 bases, and 10 bases separated the two germline ends. The DNA for the CDR3 is TGTGCCAGCAGTTACGACAGGTCCGGCTACACCTTC. This translates into CASSYDRSGYTF.

V and J are TRBV5-6 and TRBJ2-1; 10 bases align to TRBD2. The CDR3 loop spans 14 amino acids. The germline CDR1 and CDR2 sequences are SGHDT and YYEEEE. Germline trimming cut 2 bases from V and 7 bases from J; bases unmatched to any gene: 3. The CDR3 DNA is TGTGCCAGCAGCTTTCTAGCGGGAGATAATGAGCAGTTCTTC. This encodes CASSFLAGDNEQFF.

The V gene is TRBV6-5, the J gene TRBJ2-1; TRBD1 aligns across 7 bases. V was pared by 2 bases and J by 5 bases, with 6 bases of the junction left unmatched. Germline CDR1 MNHEY, CDR2 SVGAGI. There are 15 residues in the CDR3. CDR3 sequence: CASSYGQAWDNEQFF. In DNA form, the CDR3 reads TGTGCCAGCAGTTACGGACAGGCTTGGGACAATGAGCAGTTCTTC.

The V gene is TRBV7-9, the J gene TRBJ2-7, with TRBD1 identical over 7 bases. This CDR3 has 15 residues. Germline CDR1 is SEHNR and CDR2 is FQNEAQ (reference sequence). Trimming at V came to 5 bases and at J to 2 bases, leaving 9 bases not matched to a gene. The CDR3 sequence: CASSLGQAGTYEQYF. As DNA, the CDR3 is TGTGCCAGCAGCCTCGGACAGGCGGGTACCTACGAGCAGTACTTC.

This clone was recorded only once. This chain links TRBV10-2 with TRBJ2-2; maybe TRBD2 (6 bases). V shed 3 bases and J shed 1 base, with 9 bases lying between them. Germline CDR1 and CDR2: WSHSY and SAAADI. The CDR3 sequence is 15 residues long. In DNA, the CDR3 is TGCGCCAGCAGTGATGGTAGCGGGAACACCGGGGAGCTGTTTTTT. The encoded protein is CASSDGSGNTGELFF.

The chain couples TRBV30 to TRBJ2-6; D unclear. V lost 0 bases and J 7 bases, leaving 19 bases between the germline ends. Germline V CDR1 and CDR2: GTSNPN, SVGIG (reference sequence). This CDR3 has 17 amino acids. CDR3 in DNA: TGTGCCTGGAGTGTACTTGACGACAATTCACGAGCCAACGTCCTGACTTTC. Its protein product is CAWSVLDDNSRANVLTF.

The chain links TRBV10-2 to TRBJ2-1; 12 bases agree with TRBD2. Trimming cost V 8 bases and J 2 bases; bases outside gene matches: 4. CDR1 is WSHSY and CDR2 is SAAADI in the germline V gene. The length of the CDR3 is 15 residues. The CDR3 here is CASGGLAGTYNEQFF. CDR3 sequence (DNA): TGCGCCAGCGGAGGACTAGCGGGAACCTACAATGAGCAGTTCTTC.

This sequence joins TRBV5-1 and TRBJ1-2, with a tentative D call TRBD1 (5 bases). Trimming left V 4 bases short and J 0 bases short, with 16 bases between. The germline gives CDR1 SGHRS, CDR2 YFSETQ. The CDR3 runs to 16 residues. The DNA of the CDR3 is TGCGCCAGCAGCGCAAAAAGGGGAACAGCTAACTATGGCTACACCTTC. Encoded protein: CASSAKRGTANYGYTF. The full variable domain, in which reference TRBV5-1 and TRBJ1-2 provide the parts outside the CDR3, is KAGVTQTPRYLIKTRGQQVTLSCSPISGHRSVSWYQQTPGQGLQFLFEYFSETQRNKGNFPGRFSGRQFSNSRSEMNVSTLELGDSALYLCASSAKRGTANYGYTFGSGTRLTVV.

The CDR3 nucleotides are TGTGCCAGCAGCTTAGGGGGGTACCAAGAGACCCAGTACTTC. Its protein is CASSLGGYQETQYF. The chain carries TRBV7-2 and TRBJ2-5; D could derive from TRBD1 or TRBD2 (5 bases each). This CDR3 contains 14 residues. Looked up from germline, CDR1 is SGHTA and CDR2 is FQGNSA. V dropped 1 base and J dropped 0 bases, with 6 bases sitting between them.

This clone was detected once. This chain joins TRBV6-5 and TRBJ2-7, with D maybe TRBD1 (6 bases). Germline V gene sequence: CDR1 MNHEY, CDR2 SVGAGI. The CDR3 is 13 residues long. V lost 6 bases to trimming and J lost 2 bases, with 11 bases between them. The CDR3: CASSPRQAYEQYF. In nucleotides, the CDR3 is TGTGCCAGCAGCCCCCGACAGGCCTACGAGCAGTACTTC.

The genes are TRBV5-1 and TRBJ1-2, with 8 positions matching TRBD1. With 3 bases clipped from V and 8 bases from J, the junction kept 21 bases outside the gene matches. The length of the CDR3 is 18 residues. Germline V gene lookup returns CDR1 SGHRS and CDR2 YFSETQ. The CDR3 DNA follows: TGCGCCAGCAGCTCGCAACCCGGGACAGGCACCATCTCGGGGGGCTACACCTTC. Residues: CASSSQPGTGTISGGYTF.

The count of this clone is one. The chain has TRBV7-2 and TRBJ1-2, with TRBD1 as a possible D gene (5 bases). The length of the CDR3 is 14 residues. Between the trimmed V and J ends, which lost 5 bases and 1 base, there was a span of 11 bases. The V gene's germline CDR1 is SGHTA and CDR2 FQGNSA. CDR3: CASSNLGDNYGYTF. The CDR3 DNA reads as TGTGCCAGCAGCAACTTGGGGGATAACTATGGCTACACCTTC.

The chain recombines TRBV14 with TRBJ2-1; D unclear. The CDR3 extends over 15 amino acids. V gave up 1 base and J gave up 3 bases, with 10 bases separating them. Per germline, CDR1 SGHDN and CDR2 FVKESK. DNA for the CDR3: TGTGCCAGCAGCCAAGGGGCGTTGCTCTACAATGAGCAGTTCTTC. This translates into CASSQGALLYNEQFF. Drawing the rest from reference TRBV14 and TRBJ2-1, the complete variable domain is EAGVTQFPSHSVIEKGQTVTLRCDPISGHDNLYWYRRVMGKEIKFLLHFVKESKQDESGMPNNRFLAERTGGTYSTLKVQPAELEDSGVYFCASSQGALLYNEQFFGPGTRLTVL.

The chain recombines TRBV18 with TRBJ2-5; TRBD2 is a possible D gene (6 bases). Germline assignment: CDR1 KGHSH and CDR2 LQKENI. The V and J ends lost 3 bases and 5 bases respectively, with 16 bases between them. The CDR3 is 15 residues long. The CDR3 loop reads CASSPGIGGEETQYF. The CDR3 bases are TGTGCCAGCTCACCCGGAATCGGGGGTGAGGAGACCCAGTACTTC.

This sequence joins TRBV5-6 and TRBJ2-3, with 11 bases matching TRBD2. This CDR3 is built from 17 residues. V gave up 4 bases and J gave up 2 bases; unmatched junction bases: 9. Germline V gives CDR1 SGHDT, CDR2 YYEEEE. CDR3 sequence: CASSAAPGLAVTDTQYF. CDR3 in DNA: TGTGCCAGCAGCGCGGCCCCGGGACTAGCGGTCACAGATACGCAGTATTTT.